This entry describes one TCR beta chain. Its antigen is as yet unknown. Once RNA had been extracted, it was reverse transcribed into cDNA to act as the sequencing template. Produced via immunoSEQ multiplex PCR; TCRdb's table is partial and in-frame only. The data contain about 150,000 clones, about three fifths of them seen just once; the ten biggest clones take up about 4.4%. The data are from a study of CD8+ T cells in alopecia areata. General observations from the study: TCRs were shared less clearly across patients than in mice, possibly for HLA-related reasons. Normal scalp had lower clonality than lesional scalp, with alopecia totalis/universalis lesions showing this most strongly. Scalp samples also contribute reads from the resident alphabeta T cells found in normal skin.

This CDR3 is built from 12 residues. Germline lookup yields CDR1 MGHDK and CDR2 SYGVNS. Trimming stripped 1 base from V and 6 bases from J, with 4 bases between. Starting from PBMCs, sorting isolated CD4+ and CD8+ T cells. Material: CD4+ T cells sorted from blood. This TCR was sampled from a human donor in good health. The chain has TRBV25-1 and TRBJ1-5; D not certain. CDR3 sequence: CASSELGQPQHF. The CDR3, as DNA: TGTGCCAGCAGTGAATTAGGTCAGCCCCAGCATTTT.